Shown below are 21 T cell receptor beta chains from a single sample sequenced in a study of circulating CD8 cells and anti-PD-1 response in melanoma. Each library started from about 14 ng of total RNA using the QIAseq Immune Repertoire TCR panel. TCRdb fed the reads into MiXCR, producing one record per CDR3 protein. The repertoire has over a thousand distinct CDR3 sequences, about 10% of them found once; the top ten carry over 12%. Live CD3+CD8+TCRalphabeta+ cells were sorted into four subsets by PD-1 and/or TIGIT. Sequenced here: CD8+ T cells from PBMCs, sampled at baseline or after one month of anti-PD-1 therapy (not recorded which). These receptors came from a human donor with melanoma.

The chain recombines TRBV4-1 with TRBJ2-7; maybe TRBD2 (6 bases). The CDR3 covers 15 residues. V was trimmed by 4 bases and J by 5 bases, leaving 18 bases between them. Germline values: CDR1 MGHRA, CDR2 YSYEKL. Here the CDR3 reads CASSLFVGGVNEQYF. In nucleotides, the CDR3 is TGCGCCAGCAGCCTTTTCGTGGGGGGAGTCAACGAGCAGTACTTC.

This clonotype is termed medium-sized (0.01 to 0.1%). The chain is built from TRBV19 and TRBJ2-7; D possibly corresponds to TRBD1 (7 bases). The germline V gene has CDR1 LNHDA and CDR2 SQIVND (reference sequence). The V end lost 2 bases, the J end lost 6 bases, and 14 bases lay between the germline ends. The CDR3 length is 14 residues. The chain's CDR3 is CASSIRAGQTEQYF. The CDR3 DNA follows: TGTGCCAGTAGTATAAGGGCGGGACAGACCGAGCAGTACTTC.

The V gene is TRBV10-3, the J gene TRBJ2-7, with TRBD1 matching over 9 bases. The germline gives CDR1 ENHRY, CDR2 SYGVKD. The V segment lost 3 bases and the J segment 3 bases; nucleotides outside the gene matches: 6. This CDR3 has 15 residues. The CDR3 DNA follows: TGTGCCATCAGTGACCCTCGACAGGGGGTCTACGAGCAGTACTTC. Encoded protein: CAISDPRQGVYEQYF.

By frequency in the sample, this clonotype is medium-sized. The J gene is TRBJ2-1, the V gene TRBV29-1, with D perhaps TRBD1 or TRBD2 (5 bases each). Per germline, CDR1 SQVTM and CDR2 ANQGSEA. V was cut by 5 bases and J by 1 base, with 9 bases left in between. The CDR3 is made up of 13 amino acids. The CDR3 spells CSVKGRSYNEQFF. The CDR3, as DNA: TGCAGCGTTAAGGGACGGTCCTACAATGAGCAGTTCTTC.

The rearrangement uses TRBV6-6 and TRBJ1-4; TRBD1 is a possible D gene (5 bases). Germline CDR1 and CDR2: MNHNY and SVGAGI (reference sequence). The CDR3 is 16 amino acids. Trimming removed 3 bases from V and 6 bases from J, with 17 bases in between. The CDR3 here is CASSYERGATYEKLFF. In DNA, the CDR3 is TGTGCCAGCAGTTATGAAAGAGGGGCGACTTATGAAAAACTGTTTTTT.

By sample share, this clonotype is large. The chain uses TRBV2 and TRBJ2-7; possibly TRBD2 for D (5 bases). V was cut by 3 bases and J by 3 bases, with 15 bases left in between. The CDR3 contains 15 residues. Per germline, CDR1 SNHLY and CDR2 FYNNEI. The CDR3 protein is CASSEEVSLNYEQYF. The CDR3 coding sequence is TGTGCCAGCAGTGAGGAGGTCAGCCTCAACTACGAGCAGTACTTC.

This clonotype is categorized as large (0.1 to 1%). The chain couples TRBV9 to TRBJ2-1; 12 bases fit TRBD2. Trimming cost V 4 bases and J 8 bases; bases outside gene matches: 10. Germline lookup yields CDR1 SGDLS and CDR2 YYNGEE. The CDR3 length is 16 residues. The CDR3 loop reads CASSPTLTSGGYEQFF. DNA for the CDR3: TGTGCCAGCAGCCCGACCCTGACTAGCGGGGGTTATGAGCAGTTCTTC.

The chain has TRBV25-1 and TRBJ1-2, with 7 bases lining up with TRBD1. This CDR3 contains 10 residues. V dropped 8 bases and J dropped 10; count of bases not matched to a gene: 4. Germline CDR1 and CDR2: MGHDK and SYGVNS. This CDR3 is CASFQGVYTF. As DNA, the CDR3 is TGTGCCAGCTTCCAGGGGGTCTACACCTTC.

Relative to its sample, this clonotype is large. V is TRBV4-3 and J is TRBJ2-7; 10 nucleotides line up with TRBD1. The CDR3 totals 16 residues. Looked up from germline, CDR1 is LGHNA and CDR2 is YSLEER. J lost 1 base, V lost 5 bases, and 8 bases had no gene match. The CDR3 nucleotides read TGCGCCAGCAGCTTCAGCGGGACAGGGGAGTCCTACGAGCAGTACTTC. Amino acid sequence: CASSFSGTGESYEQYF.

This clonotype is medium-sized by share. The J gene is TRBJ2-2, the V gene TRBV11-2, with D possibly called TRBD1 or TRBD2 (5 bases each). Germline CDR1 SGHAT, CDR2 FQNNGV. Deletions cut 7 bases from V and 4 bases from J, with 25 bases between. The CDR3 runs 18 residues. The CDR3 DNA reads as TGTGCCAGCATCCCGAGGGGTGGGATTTTCAAGAGCACCGGGGAGCTGTTTTTT. Amino acids: CASIPRGGIFKSTGELFF.

This clonotype counts as medium-sized. This chain uses TRBV3-1 with TRBJ2-1; 14 nucleotides match TRBD2. Trimming at V came to 1 base and at J to 8 bases, leaving 10 bases not matched to a gene. The CDR3 contains 18 residues. Germline V gene sequence: CDR1 LGHDT, CDR2 YNNKEL (reference sequence). The chain's CDR3 is CASSQVELTSGRADEQFF. The CDR3 coding sequence is TGTGCCAGCAGCCAAGTCGAACTGACTAGCGGGAGGGCTGATGAGCAGTTCTTC.

By share, this clonotype counts as medium-sized (0.01 to 0.1%). V gene TRBV19 combines with J gene TRBJ1-2, with unresolved D. Between the trimmed V and J ends, which lost 6 bases and 4 bases, there was a span of 9 bases. The germline CDR1 and CDR2 sequences are LNHDA and SQIVND (reference sequence). CDR3 length equals 12 residues. This CDR3 reads CASRWGSYGYTF. CDR3 DNA sequence: TGTGCCAGTAGGTGGGGAAGCTATGGCTACACCTTC.

This clonotype is classed as medium-sized. The chain couples TRBV20-1 to TRBJ1-5, with D perhaps matching TRBD1 (5 bases). Trimming took off 3 bases at V and 5 bases at J, with 14 bases between the two ends. The CDR3 totals 14 residues. Germline V gene lookup returns CDR1 DFQATT and CDR2 SNEGSKA (reference sequence). DNA of the CDR3: TGCAGTGCTAGCGAAGGGGTTCTGGATCAGCCCCAGCATTTT. It encodes CSASEGVLDQPQHF.

By share of the sample, this clonotype is medium-sized. The V call is TRBV24-1, the J call TRBJ2-2, with D perhaps TRBD1 (6 bases). V gave up 7 bases and J gave up 1 base, with 18 bases separating them. The CDR3 runs to 17 residues. Germline-derived CDR1 and CDR2 are KGHDR and SFDVKD. Here the CDR3 DNA reads TGTGCCACCAGGGCGCCGGACAGTAGTGTGAACACCGGGGAGCTGTTTTTT. Amino acids: CATRAPDSSVNTGELFF.

By its share, this clonotype is medium-sized. The V call is TRBV20-1, the J call TRBJ2-1; 12 nucleotides agree with TRBD2. V lost 3 bases, J lost 4 bases, and 4 bases stayed unmatched. This CDR3 is 15 amino acids long. CDR1 DFQATT and CDR2 SNEGSKA come from the germline V gene (reference sequence). The CDR3: CSASQTSGGYNEQFF. CDR3 coding DNA: TGCAGTGCTAGTCAAACTAGCGGGGGGTACAATGAGCAGTTCTTC.

This clonotype is labeled medium-sized. The V and J genes are TRBV27 and TRBJ1-2; possibly TRBD1 for D (5 bases). Per the germline V gene, CDR1 is MNHEY and CDR2 is SMNVEV (reference sequence). The V and J ends lost 5 bases and 2 bases respectively, with 15 bases between them. The CDR3 has 15 amino acids. CDR3 coding DNA: TGTGCCAGCAGTCCGTATACCGGGACGAACTATGGCTACACCTTC. It specifies CASSPYTGTNYGYTF.

This clonotype is medium-sized by share. This chain links TRBV30 with TRBJ1-1, with D hard to call. V lost 0 bases to trimming and J lost 6 bases, with 11 bases between them. Germline V gene lookup returns CDR1 GTSNPN and CDR2 SVGIG (reference sequence). The CDR3 contains 13 residues. The CDR3 protein is CAWSVAGRAEAFF. CDR3 nucleotide sequence: TGTGCCTGGAGTGTAGCGGGAAGAGCTGAAGCTTTCTTT.

This clonotype is categorized as medium-sized. V gene TRBV7-2 combines with J gene TRBJ2-1; no clear D gene. Germline V gene data show CDR1 as SGHTA and CDR2 as FQGNSA. The V end lost 4 bases, the J end lost 0 bases, and 19 bases lay between the germline ends. The CDR3 is 18 amino acids. The CDR3 loop is CASSSPTGPPSSYNEQFF. The CDR3 DNA reads as TGTGCCAGCAGCTCCCCAACGGGCCCACCGAGCTCCTACAATGAGCAGTTCTTC.

Sample share makes this clonotype medium-sized (0.01 to 0.1%). The chain's CDR3 is CASSQWAGMSNQPQHF. CDR3 coding DNA: TGTGCCAGCAGCCAATGGGCAGGGATGAGCAATCAGCCCCAGCATTTT. The V and J genes are TRBV27 and TRBJ1-5; D perhaps matches TRBD1 (5 bases). Germline V gene lookup returns CDR1 MNHEY and CDR2 SMNVEV (reference sequence). The CDR3 contains 16 residues. Trimming took 6 bases from V and 1 from J, leaving 16 bases between them.

In this sample, this clonotype turned up a few times. This chain joins TRBV14 and TRBJ1-5; D ambiguous. Looked up from germline, CDR1 is SGHDN and CDR2 is FVKESK. The CDR3 is made up of 13 amino acids. Trimming pared 3 bases from V and 4 bases from J, leaving 7 bases between. In DNA form, the CDR3 reads TGTGCCAGCAGCCAGGCGGATAATCAGCCCCAGCATTTT. Its protein product is CASSQADNQPQHF.

Sample share makes this clonotype large. J is TRBJ1-5 and V is TRBV4-1; D gene unclear. The CDR3 is 15 amino acids. Trimming shortened V by 3 bases and J by 2 bases, and 11 bases separated the two germline ends. From germline, CDR1 is MGHRA and CDR2 YSYEKL. CDR3: CASSQSGVGNQPQHF. CDR3 nucleotide sequence: TGCGCCAGCAGCCAGTCAGGAGTTGGCAATCAGCCCCAGCATTTT.